This T cell receptor (beta chain) is drawn from a study of cytomegalovirus exposure and HLA in healthy donors. Study in general: Genotyping of more than 300 donors showed that about 83% belonged to the Caucasian-associated ancestry cluster.

Every donor was a healthy person donating bone marrow. Both 60 Vbeta primers and 13 Jbeta primers went into the PCR. Measured with immunoSEQ multiplex PCR; TCRdb has only the in-frame clones, and not every one. Here the sample spans 95,000 to 100,000 clones, roughly 75% being singletons. Sequenced sample: PBMCs. This receptor was taken from a woman in her sixties or seventies in good health and CMV-seronegative.

CDR3 loop: CASSLDAASYGYTF. The CDR3 DNA is TGTGCCAGCAGCTTGGACGCCGCGAGCTATGGCTACACCTTC. The V gene is TRBV5-6, the J gene TRBJ1-2; D is unclear. Trimming removed 0 bases at V and 4 bases at J, with 10 bases between. This CDR3 has 14 amino acids. In germline, CDR1 is SGHDT, CDR2 YYEEEE.